This T cell receptor (beta chain) stems from a study of blood T cell repertoires in COVID-19. On the study more broadly: Samples taken during acute and convalescent COVID-19 were collected in the United States, Italy and Spain. PBMCs, B-cell-depleted T cells, or T cells provided the cDNA or gDNA that made up the material.

Authors' data handling: Amplification of reference gene primers provided the estimated nucleated cell counts. Clones were sequenced by immunoSEQ multiplex PCR, and TCRdb holds only the in-frame ones, with some missing. Clone size and the V and J calls come from that table; the DNA yielded D and trimming. The sample lists about 89,000 clones; approximately 90% were seen once. There are 14 residues in the CDR3. From germline, CDR1 is MRHNA and CDR2 SNTAGT. V was shortened by 7 bases and J by 3 bases, with 15 bases between the two germline ends. This TCR derives from a man in his 60s with acute or convalescent COVID-19. Material for sequencing was peripheral blood. This chain uses TRBV6-4 with TRBJ1-2; D is perhaps TRBD1 (6 bases). DNA of the CDR3: TGTGCCAGCAAGCCCCGGGACACGGACTATGGCTACACCTTC. Its protein is CASKPRDTDYGYTF.